The clone carrying this T cell receptor beta chain was found many times. Alongside a J-beta primer mix, a sample-barcoded 5' primer served in a second PCR lasting about 7 to 11 cycles. TCRdb passed the 5' RACE reads through MiXCR, listing each CDR3 protein once. The profile shows under 1,000,000 distinct CDR3 sequences, 30% to 45% of them singletons. This entry is derived from a study of blood T cells in healthy people across ages. Germline V gene sequence: CDR1 DFQATT, CDR2 SNEGSKA (reference sequence). The CDR3 is 15 amino acids. V dropped 6 bases and J dropped 0 bases, with 17 bases sitting between them.

The origin of this receptor is a man aged 18 to 30 in good health. The sample comprised blood. The gene calls are TRBV20-1 and TRBJ2-5; a weak D match, TRBD2 (6 bases). The CDR3 loop is CSAVYPGENQETQYF. CDR3 bases: TGCAGTGCGGTTTACCCGGGGGAAAACCAAGAGACCCAGTACTTC.